This entry concerns a single TCR beta chain. Per the original methods: From reference gene primer amplification, estimates of nucleated cell counts were derived. Measured with immunoSEQ multiplex PCR; TCRdb has only the in-frame clones, and not every one. D and trimming come from the DNA, and the V and J calls and clone size come from that table. The sample has tens of thousands of clones; 86% are singletons. The entry originates in a study of blood T cell repertoires in COVID-19. Study-level information: From the United States, Italy and Spain came samples of acute and convalescent COVID-19.

This receptor was obtained from a man aged 45-60 years with acute or convalescent COVID-19. Source material: peripheral blood.

The CDR3 DNA reads as TGTGCCAGCAGTCTGACCGGGATAGCGAATTCACCCCTCCACTTT. Translated, it gives CASSLTGIANSPLHF. The chain links TRBV7-3 to TRBJ1-6; the D is unclear. Between the trimmed V and J ends, which lost 6 bases and 7 bases, there was a span of 16 bases. There are 15 residues in the CDR3. Germline loops: CDR1 SGHTA, CDR2 FQGTGA.